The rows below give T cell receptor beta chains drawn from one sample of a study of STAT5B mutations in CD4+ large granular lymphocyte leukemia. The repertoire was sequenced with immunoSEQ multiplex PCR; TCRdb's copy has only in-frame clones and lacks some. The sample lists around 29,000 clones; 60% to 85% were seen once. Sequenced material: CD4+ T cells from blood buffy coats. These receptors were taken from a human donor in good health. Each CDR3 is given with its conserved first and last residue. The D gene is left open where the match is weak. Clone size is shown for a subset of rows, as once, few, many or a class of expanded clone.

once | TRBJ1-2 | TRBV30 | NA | TGTGCCTGGGAAGCGGCAGGGGACCCCTATGGCTACACCTTC | CAWEAAGDPYGYTF
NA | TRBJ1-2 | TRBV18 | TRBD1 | TGTGCCAGCTCACCTCCATCGGACAGGCCTAACTATGGCTACACCTTC | CASSPPSDRPNYGYTF
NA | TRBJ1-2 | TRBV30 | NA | TGTGCCTGGACAGGTGGCAACTATGGCTACACCTTC | CAWTGGNYGYTF
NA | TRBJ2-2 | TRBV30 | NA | TGTGCCTGGGCCCTGGGTGAGGCCGGGGAGCTGTTTTTT | CAWALGEAGELFF
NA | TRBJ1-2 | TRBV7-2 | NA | TGTGCCAGCAGCTTAGACGTCGGTGGCTACACCTTC | CASSLDVGGYTF
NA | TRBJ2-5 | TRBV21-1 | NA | TGTGCCAGTACACCTGAGGGCGAGGGCCTCCGGGAGACCCAGTACTTC | CASTPEGEGLRETQYF
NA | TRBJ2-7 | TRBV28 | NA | TGTGCCAGCAGGGGGGGGCTCTACGAGCAGTACTTC | CASRGGLYEQYF
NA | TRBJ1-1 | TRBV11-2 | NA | TGTGCCAGCAGCTCCTCCTCCAGGAACACTGAAGCTTTCTTT | CASSSSSRNTEAFF
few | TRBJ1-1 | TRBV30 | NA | TGTGCCTGGAGCTCCGCTTTCGGCACTGAAGCTTTCTTT | CAWSSAFGTEAFF
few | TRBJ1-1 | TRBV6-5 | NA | TGTGCCAGCCGTAGGGGAGATGAAGCTTTCTTT | CASRRGDEAFF
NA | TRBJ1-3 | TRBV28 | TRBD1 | TGTGCCAGCAGAGCACAGGGGGCCATCTCTGGAAACACCATATATTTT | CASRAQGAISGNTIYF
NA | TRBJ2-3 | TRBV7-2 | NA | TGTGCCAGCAGCCGTTTTGGGCAGGTGAGCACAGATACGCAGTATTTT | CASSRFGQVSTDTQYF
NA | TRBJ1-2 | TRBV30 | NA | TGTGCCTGGAGCGCCGGACTCCACTATGGCTACACCTTC | CAWSAGLHYGYTF
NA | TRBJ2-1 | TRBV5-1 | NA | TGCGCCAGCAGCTTCGAGGGAATCTCCTACAATGAGCAGTTCTTC | CASSFEGISYNEQFF
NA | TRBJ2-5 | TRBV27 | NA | TGTGCCAGCAGAGTTTGGGGTCAAGAGACCCAGTACTTC | CASRVWGQETQYF
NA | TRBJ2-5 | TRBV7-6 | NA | TGTGCCAGCAGCTTAGCGGGGGCAGGTGGGTCGGAGACCCAGTACTTC | CASSLAGAGGSETQYF
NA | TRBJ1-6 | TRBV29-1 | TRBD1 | TGCAGCGTTCAGACAGGGAATGATTCACCCCTCCACTTT | CSVQTGNDSPLHF
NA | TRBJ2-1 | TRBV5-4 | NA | TGTGCCAGCAGCTTGAAAGCGGAGCTCAATGAGCAGTTCTTC | CASSLKAELNEQFF
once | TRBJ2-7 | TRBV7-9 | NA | TGTGCCAGCAGCGCTAGCCCCTCCGAGCAGTACTTC | CASSASPSEQYF
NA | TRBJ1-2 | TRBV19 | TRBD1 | TGTGCCAGTAGTATTATGATCGGCAGGGGGCACGGCTACACCTTC | CASSIMIGRGHGYTF
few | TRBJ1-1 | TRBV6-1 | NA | TGTGCCAGCAGTGTTGACGACACTGAAGCTTTCTTT | CASSVDDTEAFF
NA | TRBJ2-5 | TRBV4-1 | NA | TGCGCCAGCAGCCAGGGGCCTAGGGGGACCCAGTACTTC | CASSQGPRGTQYF
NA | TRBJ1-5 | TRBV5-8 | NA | TGTGCCAGCAGCTCGGAGGGCAATCAGCCCCAGCATTTT | CASSSEGNQPQHF
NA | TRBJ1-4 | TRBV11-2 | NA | TGTGCCAGCAGCTTCATTGCAACTAATGAAAAACTGTTTTTT | CASSFIATNEKLFF
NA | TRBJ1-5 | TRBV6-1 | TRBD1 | TGTGCCAGCCGCGGGACAGGGTCAAAGCCCCAGCATTTT | CASRGTGSKPQHF
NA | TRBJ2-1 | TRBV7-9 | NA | TGTGCCAGCAGCTTGGGTCGGTGGAACAATGAGCAGTTCTTC | CASSLGRWNNEQFF
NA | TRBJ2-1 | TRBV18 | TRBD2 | TGTGCCAGCTCACCTGGGACTAGCGAGTACAATGAGCAGTTCTTC | CASSPGTSEYNEQFF
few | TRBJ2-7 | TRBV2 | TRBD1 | TGTGCCAGCAGGGCCGGGACAGTCTCCTACGAGCAGTACTTC | CASRAGTVSYEQYF
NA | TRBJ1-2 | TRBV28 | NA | TGTGCCAGCAACTCCGGGCCATCTGAGGGCTACACCTTC | CASNSGPSEGYTF
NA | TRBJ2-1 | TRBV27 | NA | TGTGCCAGCAGTTTATCGTCGGGGAGCTCCTACAATGAGCAGTTCTTC | CASSLSSGSSYNEQFF
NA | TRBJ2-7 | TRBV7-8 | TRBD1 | TGTGCCAGCAGCTACGACAGGGGGTTCTACGAGCAGTACTTC | CASSYDRGFYEQYF
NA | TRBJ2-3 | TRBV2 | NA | TGTGCCAGCAGTGCTAGCGCAGATACGCAGTATTTT | CASSASADTQYF
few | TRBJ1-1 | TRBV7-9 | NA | TGTGCCAGCAGCTTAGTCGGGAACACTGAAGCTTTCTTT | CASSLVGNTEAFF
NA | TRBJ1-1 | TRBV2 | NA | TGTGCCAGCAGTGAAATGGGCTCTGAAGCTTTCTTT | CASSEMGSEAFF
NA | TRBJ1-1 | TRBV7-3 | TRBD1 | TGTGCCAGCAGCTTATGGGACAGGGGTGAAGCTTTCTTT | CASSLWDRGEAFF
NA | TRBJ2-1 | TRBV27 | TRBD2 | TGTGCCAGTGGGGTAGCGGGAGGGCCAGGTGAGCAGTTCTTC | CASGVAGGPGEQFF
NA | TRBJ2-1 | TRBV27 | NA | TGTGCCAGCAGTCCCGGCGCCGGGTCCTACAATGAGCAGTTCTTC | CASSPGAGSYNEQFF
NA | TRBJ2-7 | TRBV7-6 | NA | TGTGCCAGCAGCTTAGGGGGGGCCGGGTACGAGCAGTACTTC | CASSLGGAGYEQYF
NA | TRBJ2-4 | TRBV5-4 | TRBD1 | TGTGCCAGCAGCTTGTTGGGGGACAGTGGAAACATTCAGTACTTC | CASSLLGDSGNIQYF
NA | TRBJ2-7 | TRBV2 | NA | TGTGCCAGCAGTGAAATGATCGAGCAGTACTTC | CASSEMIEQYF
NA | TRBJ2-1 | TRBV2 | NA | TGTGCCAGCAGGTATGGGCAGATGTCCCAAGATGAGCAGTTCTTC | CASRYGQMSQDEQFF
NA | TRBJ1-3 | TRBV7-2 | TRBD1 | TGTGCCAGCAGCTTAACAGGGGGCAACTCTGGAAACACCATATATTTT | CASSLTGGNSGNTIYF
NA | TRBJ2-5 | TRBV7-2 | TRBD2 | TGTGCCAGCAGCTGGAGTTTCGGGGGGGCCGGGGAGACCCAGTACTTC | CASSWSFGGAGETQYF
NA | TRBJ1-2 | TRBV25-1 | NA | TGTGCCAGCAGTGAATTAGGGGAATACACCTTC | CASSELGEYTF
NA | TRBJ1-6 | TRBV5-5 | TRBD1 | TGTGCCAGCATGCGGGTTGAGGGGGCAATTTCACCCCTCCACTTT | CASMRVEGAISPLHF
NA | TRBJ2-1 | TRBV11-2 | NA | TGTGCCAGCAGCTTAGATCGACAGTCGAGCTCCTACAATGAGCAGTTCTTC | CASSLDRQSSSYNEQFF
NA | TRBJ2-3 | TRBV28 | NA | TGTGCCACGACACGGCCGTCCACAGATACGCAGTATTTT | CATTRPSTDTQYF